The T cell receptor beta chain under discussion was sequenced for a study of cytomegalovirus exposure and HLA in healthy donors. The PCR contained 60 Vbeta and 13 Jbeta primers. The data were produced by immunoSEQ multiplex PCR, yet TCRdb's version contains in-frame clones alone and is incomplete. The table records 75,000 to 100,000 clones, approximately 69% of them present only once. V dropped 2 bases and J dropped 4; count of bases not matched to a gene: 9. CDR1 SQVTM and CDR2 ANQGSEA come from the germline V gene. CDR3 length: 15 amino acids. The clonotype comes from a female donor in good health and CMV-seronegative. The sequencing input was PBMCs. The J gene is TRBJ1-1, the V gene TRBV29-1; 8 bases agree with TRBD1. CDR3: CSVETAGGGGTEAFF. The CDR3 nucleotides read TGCAGCGTTGAAACGGCAGGGGGCGGGGGCACTGAAGCTTTCTTT.